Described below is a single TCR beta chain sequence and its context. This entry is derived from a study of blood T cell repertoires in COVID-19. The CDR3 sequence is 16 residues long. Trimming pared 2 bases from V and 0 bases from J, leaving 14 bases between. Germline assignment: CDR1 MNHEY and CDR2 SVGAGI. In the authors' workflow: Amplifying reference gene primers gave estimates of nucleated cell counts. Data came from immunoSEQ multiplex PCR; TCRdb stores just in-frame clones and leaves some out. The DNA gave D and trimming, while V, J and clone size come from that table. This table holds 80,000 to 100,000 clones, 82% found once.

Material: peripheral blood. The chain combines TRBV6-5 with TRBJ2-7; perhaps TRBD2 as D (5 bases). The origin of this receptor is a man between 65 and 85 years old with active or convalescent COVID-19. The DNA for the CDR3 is TGTGCCAGCAGTTACGGGGTTAGCGCCAGCTCCTACGAGCAGTACTTC. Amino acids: CASSYGVSASSYEQYF.